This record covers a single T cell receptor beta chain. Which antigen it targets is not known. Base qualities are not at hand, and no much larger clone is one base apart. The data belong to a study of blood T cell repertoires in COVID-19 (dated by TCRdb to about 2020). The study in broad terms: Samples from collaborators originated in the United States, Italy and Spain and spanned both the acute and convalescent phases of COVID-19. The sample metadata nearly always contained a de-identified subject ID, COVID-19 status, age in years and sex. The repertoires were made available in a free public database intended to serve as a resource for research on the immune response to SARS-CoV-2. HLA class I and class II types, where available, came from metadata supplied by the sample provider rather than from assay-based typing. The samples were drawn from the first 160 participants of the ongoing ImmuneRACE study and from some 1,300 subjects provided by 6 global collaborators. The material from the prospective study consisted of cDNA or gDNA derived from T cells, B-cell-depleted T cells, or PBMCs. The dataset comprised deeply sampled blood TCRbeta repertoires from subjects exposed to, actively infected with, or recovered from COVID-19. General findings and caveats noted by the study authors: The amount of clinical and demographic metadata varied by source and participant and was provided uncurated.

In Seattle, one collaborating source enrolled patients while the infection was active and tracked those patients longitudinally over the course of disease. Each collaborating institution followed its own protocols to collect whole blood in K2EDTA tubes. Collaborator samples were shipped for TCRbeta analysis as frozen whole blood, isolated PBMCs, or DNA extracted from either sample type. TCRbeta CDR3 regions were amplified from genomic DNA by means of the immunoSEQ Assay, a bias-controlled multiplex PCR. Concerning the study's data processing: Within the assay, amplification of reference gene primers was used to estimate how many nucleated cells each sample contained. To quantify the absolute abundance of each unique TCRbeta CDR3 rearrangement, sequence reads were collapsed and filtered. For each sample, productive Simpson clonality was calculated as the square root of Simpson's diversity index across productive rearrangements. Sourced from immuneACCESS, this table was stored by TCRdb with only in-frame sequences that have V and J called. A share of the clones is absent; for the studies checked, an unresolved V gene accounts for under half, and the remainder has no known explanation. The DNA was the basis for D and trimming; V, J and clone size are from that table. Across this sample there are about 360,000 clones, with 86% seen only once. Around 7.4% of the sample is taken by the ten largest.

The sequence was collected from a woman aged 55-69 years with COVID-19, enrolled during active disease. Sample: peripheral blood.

The CDR3 region reads CASSLVGGPIKPQHF. At the DNA level, the sequence is TGTGCCAGCAGTTTAGTAGGGGGCCCCATCAAGCCCCAGCATTTT. The chain couples TRBV28 to TRBJ1-5, with 7 central nucleotides matching TRBD1. Trimmed from V: 2 bases; trimmed from J: 8 bases; junction bases lacking a gene match: 9. Measured from the cysteine to the phenylalanine, the CDR3 is 15 residues long. The sequence is cut down to CDR3 DNA, 45 bases in frame from base 1. In the germline V gene, CDR1 corresponds to MDHEN and CDR2 to SYDVKM.